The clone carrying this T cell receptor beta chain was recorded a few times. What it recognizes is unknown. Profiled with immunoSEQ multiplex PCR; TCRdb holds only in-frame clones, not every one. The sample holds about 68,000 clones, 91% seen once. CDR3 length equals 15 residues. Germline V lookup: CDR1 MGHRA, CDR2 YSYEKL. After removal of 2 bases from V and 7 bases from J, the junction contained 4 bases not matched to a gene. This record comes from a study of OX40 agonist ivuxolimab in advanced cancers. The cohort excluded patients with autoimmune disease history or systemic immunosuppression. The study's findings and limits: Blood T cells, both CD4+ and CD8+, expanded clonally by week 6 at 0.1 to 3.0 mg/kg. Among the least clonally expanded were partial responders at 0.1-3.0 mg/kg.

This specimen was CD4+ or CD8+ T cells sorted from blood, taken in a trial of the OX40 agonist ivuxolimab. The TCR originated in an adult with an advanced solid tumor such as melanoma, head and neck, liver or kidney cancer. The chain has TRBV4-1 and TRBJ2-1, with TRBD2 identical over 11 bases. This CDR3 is CASSQRLAGWNEQFF. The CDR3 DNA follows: TGCGCCAGCAGCCAACGACTAGCGGGATGGAATGAGCAGTTCTTC.